This entry describes one T cell receptor (beta chain). Its matching antigen is unknown. The sample comes from a study of identical twins. Study observations and caveats: Fewer insertions were carried by abundant cord blood beta clonotypes, but none was seen in memory repertoires.

Per the germline V gene, CDR1 is LNHDA and CDR2 is SQIVND (reference sequence). The CDR3 has 14 amino acids. V was pared by 6 bases and J by 7 bases, with 5 bases of the junction left unmatched. A universal primer binding site was introduced by template switching. The final cDNA contained unique molecular identifiers. MiXCR, run by TCRdb on the 5' RACE reads, gives a single entry per CDR3 protein. The sample holds a few hundred thousand distinct CDR3 sequences, roughly 24% seen once. The same data also went into a second study, on T cells expressing NK-cell markers. That report notes: These clonotypes, the leaders elsewhere, also led the CD3+CD56-NKG2C+ fraction in a handful of donors.

The V gene is TRBV19, the J gene TRBJ2-1; TRBD1 matches 11 bases. Sequencing was performed on CD4+ T cells sorted from blood. This TCR derives from a young woman in good health. CDR3 nucleotide sequence: TGTGCCAGTAGCCGGGACAGGGGGACTAATGAGCAGTTCTTC. This gives the protein CASSRDRGTNEQFF.